The sequence of this T cell receptor (beta chain) was determined in a study of shared clonotypes between healthy human individuals (dated by TCRdb to 2019 to 2021). General notes on the study: The cohort comprised a couple of women and three men aged 18 to 49 years. For each donor, three plates each were used for CD4 naive and CD4 memory, two plates were used for CD8 naive, and one plate was used for CD8 memory. The study deeply sequenced blood TCR repertoires of about five healthy adults to estimate repertoire size and the extent of clonotype sharing between individuals. To increase sequencing depth and limit assay-specific biases, different laboratories used diverse techniques to prepare libraries and sequence TCR repertoires. Each donor's leukapheresis produced roughly between roughly 0.94 and 9.5 billion PBMCs. General study outcomes and caveats: Clonotypes shared by all four sorted-subset donors showed higher generation probabilities than non-shared clonotypes. The genetic and exposure-history diversity represented was limited by the small number of donors. Sampling was restricted to blood, and TCR repertoires in tissue are likely to differ from TCR repertoires in blood. Naive subsets generally had larger estimated clonotype richness than memory subsets. Approximately 4.8% of naive CD4, around 3.5% of naive CD8, 2.3% of memory CD4, and roughly 0.4% of memory CD8 clonotypes were shared across four donors. Based on pairwise subsampling, the degree of clonotype sharing among donors was expected to be affected by sequencing depth. Incomplete sequencing was indicated by rarefaction of sorted-subset datasets, despite the large sequencing depth.

CD8 naive samples were CD45RO-negative cells positively selected for CCR7, giving a CD45RA+CCR7+ population that excluded TemRA cells. The donors were healthy, HIV-negative adults with no recently reported acute infections or vaccinations. Only Caucasian adults living in Nashville, Tennessee, USA were represented among the donors. Blood was obtained by leukapheresis, after which PBMCs were separated by Ficoll-Histopaque density gradient centrifugation and cryopreserved in liquid nitrogen vapor phase. Purity and quantity of every magnetically sorted T cell population were checked by analytical flow cytometry. Each sorted fraction had its genomic DNA isolated and then quantified by UV absorbance on a Nanodrop 2000c. On this clone: What antigen it recognizes has not been identified. There are no base qualities to consult, and no much larger clone falls within one base.

TCR CDR3 regions were amplified from genomic DNA by multiplex PCR using the deep immunoSEQ assay. For each cell subset, the extracted genomic DNA was distributed evenly across all wells of several immunoSEQ 96-well plates, and each plate served as one replicate. Each replicate PCR for sorted subsets received 150 to 250 ng genomic DNA, equal to tens of thousands of T cell genomes. The purified libraries were quantified using a Qubit 3.0 fluorometer, sized with a Bioanalyzer 2100, and then quantified again using the KAPA Library Quantification kit. Every immunoSEQ 96-well plate was sequenced on a separate single-read 150-cycle Illumina NextSeq 550 flow cell. Per the original workflow: Because the immunoSEQ output held only junctional sequences and lacked quality scores, the filtering could not match the filtering applied to full-length reads. To assign V/J genes and CDR3, sequences were annotated against IMGT germline references using PyIR, a Python wrapper for IgBLAST v1.9. Any read was removed if the V/J assignment was weak (E-value above 1e-6), the CDR3 was missing, or the read contained stop codons, out-of-frame junctions, or ambiguous translated residues. V3J clonotypes were defined by identical inferred V gene, J gene, and CDR3 amino acid sequence. Percentage overlap between repertoires was calculated by dividing the number of shared unique clonotypes by the size of the smaller repertoire. Repertoire richness was assessed with RTK rarefaction, the Chao1 estimator, and Recon v2.1 estimates of unobserved clonotypes. OLGA was used to compute generation probabilities for all TCRbeta clonotypes that the gDNA method yielded from a few donors. TCRdb limited this immuneACCESS table to in-frame rearrangements with V and J called. A share of clones is missing; checked studies link under half to unresolved V genes, and the rest is unexplained. The DNA was the basis for D and trimming; V, J and clone size are from that table. The sample includes some 2,000,000 clones, with 85% to 95% observed a single time. Roughly 1% of the sample belongs to the ten largest clones.

The CDR3 has 17 amino acids, counting the end cysteine and phenylalanine. Of the read, only the CDR3 DNA is kept; its 51 bases are in frame from base 1. V and J are trimmed by 0 bases and 2 bases, and the gene matches miss 6 bases of the junction. The germline V gene specifies SGDLS as CDR1 and YYNGEE as CDR2. The sequenced sample consisted of naive CD8+ T cells sorted from blood. The meaning of the sample's cell subset or site label: CD45RA+CCR7+. Recombination connected TRBV9 to TRBJ2-3; TRBD2 lines up with 10 middle nucleotides. The receptor was isolated from a man aged 18 to 29 in good health. CDR3 loop: CASSVAASGGYTDTQYF. The DNA sequence follows: TGTGCCAGCAGCGTAGCGGCTAGCGGGGGATACACAGATACGCAGTATTTT.